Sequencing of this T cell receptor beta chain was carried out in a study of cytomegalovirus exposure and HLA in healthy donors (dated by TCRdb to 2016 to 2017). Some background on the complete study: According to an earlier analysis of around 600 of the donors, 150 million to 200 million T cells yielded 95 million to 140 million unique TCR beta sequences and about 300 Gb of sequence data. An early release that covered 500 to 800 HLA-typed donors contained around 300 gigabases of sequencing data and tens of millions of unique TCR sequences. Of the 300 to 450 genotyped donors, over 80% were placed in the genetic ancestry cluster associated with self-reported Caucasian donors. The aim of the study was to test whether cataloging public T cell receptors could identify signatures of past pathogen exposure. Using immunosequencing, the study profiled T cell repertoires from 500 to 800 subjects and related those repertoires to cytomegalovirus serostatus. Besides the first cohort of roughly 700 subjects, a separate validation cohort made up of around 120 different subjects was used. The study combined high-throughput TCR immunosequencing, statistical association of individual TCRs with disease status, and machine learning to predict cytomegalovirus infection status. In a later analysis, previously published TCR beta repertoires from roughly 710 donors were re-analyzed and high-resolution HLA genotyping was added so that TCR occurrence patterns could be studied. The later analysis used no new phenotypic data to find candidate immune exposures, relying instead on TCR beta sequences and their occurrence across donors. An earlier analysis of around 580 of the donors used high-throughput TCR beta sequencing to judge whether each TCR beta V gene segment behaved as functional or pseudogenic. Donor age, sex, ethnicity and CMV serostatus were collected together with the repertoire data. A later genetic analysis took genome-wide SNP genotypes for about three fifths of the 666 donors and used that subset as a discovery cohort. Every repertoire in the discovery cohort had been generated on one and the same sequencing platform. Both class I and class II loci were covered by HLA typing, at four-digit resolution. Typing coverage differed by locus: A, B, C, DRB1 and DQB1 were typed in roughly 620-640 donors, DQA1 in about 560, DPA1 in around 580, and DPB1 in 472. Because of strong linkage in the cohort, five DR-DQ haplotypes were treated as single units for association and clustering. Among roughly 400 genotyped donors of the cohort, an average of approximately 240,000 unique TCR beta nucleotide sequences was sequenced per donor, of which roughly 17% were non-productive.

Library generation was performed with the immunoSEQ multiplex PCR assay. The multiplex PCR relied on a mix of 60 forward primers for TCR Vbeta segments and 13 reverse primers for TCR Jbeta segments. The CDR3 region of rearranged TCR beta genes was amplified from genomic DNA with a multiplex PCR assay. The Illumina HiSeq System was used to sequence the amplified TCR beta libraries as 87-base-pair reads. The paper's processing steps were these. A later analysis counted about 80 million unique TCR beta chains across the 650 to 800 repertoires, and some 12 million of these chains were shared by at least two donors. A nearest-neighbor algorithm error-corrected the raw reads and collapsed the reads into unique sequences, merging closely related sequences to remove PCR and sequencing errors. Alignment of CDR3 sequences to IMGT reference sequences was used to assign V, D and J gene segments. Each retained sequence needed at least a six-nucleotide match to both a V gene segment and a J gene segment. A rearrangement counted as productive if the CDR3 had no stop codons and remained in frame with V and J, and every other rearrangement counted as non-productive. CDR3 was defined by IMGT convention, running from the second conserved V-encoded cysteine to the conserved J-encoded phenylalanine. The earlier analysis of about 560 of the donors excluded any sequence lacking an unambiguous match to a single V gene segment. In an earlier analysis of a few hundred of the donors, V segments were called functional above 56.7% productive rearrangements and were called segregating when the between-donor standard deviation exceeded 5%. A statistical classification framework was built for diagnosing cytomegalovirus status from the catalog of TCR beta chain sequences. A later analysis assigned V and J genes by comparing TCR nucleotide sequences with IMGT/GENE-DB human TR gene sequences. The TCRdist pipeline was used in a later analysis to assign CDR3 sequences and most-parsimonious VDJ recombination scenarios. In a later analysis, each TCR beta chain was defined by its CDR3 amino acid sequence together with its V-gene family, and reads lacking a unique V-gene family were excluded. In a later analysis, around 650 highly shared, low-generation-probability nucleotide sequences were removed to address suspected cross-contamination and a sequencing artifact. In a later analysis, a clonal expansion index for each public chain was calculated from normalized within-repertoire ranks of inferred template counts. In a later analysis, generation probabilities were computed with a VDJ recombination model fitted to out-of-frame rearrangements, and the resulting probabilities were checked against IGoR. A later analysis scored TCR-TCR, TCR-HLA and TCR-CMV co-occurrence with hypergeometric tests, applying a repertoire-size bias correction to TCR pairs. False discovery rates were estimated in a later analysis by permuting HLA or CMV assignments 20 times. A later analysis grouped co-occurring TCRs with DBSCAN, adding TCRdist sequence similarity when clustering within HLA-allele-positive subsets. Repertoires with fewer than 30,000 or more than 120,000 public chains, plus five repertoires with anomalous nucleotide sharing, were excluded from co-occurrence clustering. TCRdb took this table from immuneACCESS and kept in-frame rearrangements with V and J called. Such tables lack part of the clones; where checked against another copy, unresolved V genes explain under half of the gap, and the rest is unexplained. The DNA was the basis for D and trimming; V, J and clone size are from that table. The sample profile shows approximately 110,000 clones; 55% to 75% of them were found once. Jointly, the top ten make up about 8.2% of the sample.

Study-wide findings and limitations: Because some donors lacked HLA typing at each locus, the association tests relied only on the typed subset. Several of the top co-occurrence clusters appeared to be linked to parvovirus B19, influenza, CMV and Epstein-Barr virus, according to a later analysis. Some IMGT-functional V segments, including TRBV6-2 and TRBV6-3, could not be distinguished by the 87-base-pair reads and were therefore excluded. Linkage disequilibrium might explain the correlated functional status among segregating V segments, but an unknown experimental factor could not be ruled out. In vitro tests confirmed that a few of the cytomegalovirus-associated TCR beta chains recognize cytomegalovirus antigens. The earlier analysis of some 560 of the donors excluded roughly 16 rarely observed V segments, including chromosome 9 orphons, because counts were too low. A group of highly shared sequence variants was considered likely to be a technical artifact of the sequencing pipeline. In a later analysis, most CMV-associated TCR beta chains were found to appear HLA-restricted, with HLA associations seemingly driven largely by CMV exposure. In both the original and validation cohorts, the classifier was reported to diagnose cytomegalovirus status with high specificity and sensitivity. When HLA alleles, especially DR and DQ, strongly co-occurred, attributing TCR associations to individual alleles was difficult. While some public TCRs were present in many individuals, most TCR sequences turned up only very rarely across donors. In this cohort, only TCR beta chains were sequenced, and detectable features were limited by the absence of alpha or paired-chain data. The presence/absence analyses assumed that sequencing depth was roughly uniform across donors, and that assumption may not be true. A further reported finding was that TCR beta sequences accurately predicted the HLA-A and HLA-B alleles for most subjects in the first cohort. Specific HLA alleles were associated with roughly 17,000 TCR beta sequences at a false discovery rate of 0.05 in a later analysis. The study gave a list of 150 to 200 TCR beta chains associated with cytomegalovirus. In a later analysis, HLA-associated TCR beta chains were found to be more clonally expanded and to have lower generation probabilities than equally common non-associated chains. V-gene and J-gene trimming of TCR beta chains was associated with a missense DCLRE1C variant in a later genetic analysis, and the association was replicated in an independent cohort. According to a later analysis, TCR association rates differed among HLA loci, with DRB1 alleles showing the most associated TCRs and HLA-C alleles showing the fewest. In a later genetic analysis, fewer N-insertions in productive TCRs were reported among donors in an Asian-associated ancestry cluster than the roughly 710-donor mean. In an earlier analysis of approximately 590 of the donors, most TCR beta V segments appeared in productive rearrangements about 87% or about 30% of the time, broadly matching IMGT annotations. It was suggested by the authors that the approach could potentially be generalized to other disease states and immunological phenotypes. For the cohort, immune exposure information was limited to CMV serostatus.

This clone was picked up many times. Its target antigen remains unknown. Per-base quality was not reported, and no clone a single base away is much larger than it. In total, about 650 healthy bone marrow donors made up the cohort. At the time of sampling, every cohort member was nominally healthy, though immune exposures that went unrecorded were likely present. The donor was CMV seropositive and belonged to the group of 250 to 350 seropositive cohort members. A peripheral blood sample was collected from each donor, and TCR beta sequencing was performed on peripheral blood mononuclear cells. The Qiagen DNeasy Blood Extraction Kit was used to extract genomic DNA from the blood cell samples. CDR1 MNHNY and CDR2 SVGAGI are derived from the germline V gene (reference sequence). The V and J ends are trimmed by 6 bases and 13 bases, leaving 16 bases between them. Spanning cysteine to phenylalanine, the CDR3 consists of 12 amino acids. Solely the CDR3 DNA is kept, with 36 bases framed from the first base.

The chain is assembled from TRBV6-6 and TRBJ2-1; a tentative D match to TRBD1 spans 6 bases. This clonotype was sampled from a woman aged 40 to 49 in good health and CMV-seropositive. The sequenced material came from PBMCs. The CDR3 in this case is CASRPRRDIQFF. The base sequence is TGTGCCAGCAGACCACGTAGGGACATCCAGTTCTTC.